These T cell receptor beta chains were read from a single sample in a study of monozygotic twins with inflammatory bowel disease. TCRdb re-called the 5' RACE reads and catalogs CDR3 proteins one per entry, DNA excluded. The table lists some 450,000 distinct CDR3 sequences. Sequencing used blood. The receptor set was obtained from a human donor with ulcerative colitis or Crohn's disease, or a healthy co-twin of an affected twin (not recorded which). Each CDR3 is given with its conserved first and last residue.

j_gene	v_gene	CDR3aa
TRBJ1-1	TRBV7-6	CASSFQNPYTEAFF
TRBJ2-4	TRBV6-2/TRBV6-3	CASSYNPREGLENIQYF
TRBJ2-3	TRBV16	CASSQLQGGTDTQYF
TRBJ2-7	TRBV12-3/TRBV12-4	CASSFQTSGYEQYF
TRBJ2-6	TRBV12-3/TRBV12-4	CASSQRGANVLTF
TRBJ1-2	TRBV4-1	CASSQARQGRWKGYTF
TRBJ2-2	TRBV7-2	CASSIGFSNTGELFF
TRBJ2-3	TRBV20-1	CSAKSLEFNTQYF
TRBJ1-2	TRBV4-1	CASSQDRGGDGTNYGYTF
TRBJ2-2	TRBV14	CASSPQAITGELFF
TRBJ2-7	TRBV18	CASSPGQGTHEQYF
TRBJ1-4	TRBV18	CASSFDRPPSEKLFF
TRBJ2-2	TRBV2	CASSEAPVGAHTGELFF
TRBJ2-7	TRBV20-1	CSYNAGQGSYEQYF
TRBJ2-5	TRBV7-2	CASSWAKRGTAQYF
TRBJ2-7	TRBV29-1	CSVASGNSYEQYF
TRBJ1-1	TRBV5-1	CASSLFQGFGSTEAFF
TRBJ2-1	TRBV29-1	CSVEDPPRVFF
TRBJ1-2	TRBV15	CATSREIGQNYGYTF
TRBJ1-5	TRBV5-6	CASSLGPSEHQHF
TRBJ2-1	TRBV29-1	CSDSLGNEQFF
TRBJ1-6	TRBV18	CDSSLADSGGGSPLHF
TRBJ1-4	TRBV20-1	CSAQWGIANVGKLFF
TRBJ1-4	TRBV10-3	CAISEGMAEKLFF
TRBJ2-5	TRBV15	CATSSGFQETQYF
TRBJ1-5	TRBV7-8	CASSPRQYSNQPQHF
TRBJ2-6	TRBV7-2	CASSFLGLSSDVLTF
TRBJ1-1	TRBV20-1	CSARGDPNTEAFF
TRBJ2-7	TRBV25-1	CASRSTGSYEQYF
TRBJ2-1	TRBV20-1	CSACPYNEQFF
TRBJ2-3	TRBV2	CASRELLVSDTQYF
TRBJ2-7	TRBV7-9	CASSFKDYSYEQYF